What follows describes a single T cell receptor (beta chain). Its antigen is not identified. The CDR3 loop spans 15 amino acids. CDR1 SGHTA and CDR2 FQGTGA come from the germline V gene. V dropped 4 bases and J dropped 7 bases, with 19 bases sitting between them. This entry is derived from a study of cytomegalovirus exposure and HLA in healthy donors. Study-wide context: An early data release held tens of millions of unique TCRs from HLA-typed donors. Findings and caveats of the study: The study dropped some indistinguishable V segments, TRBV6-2 and TRBV6-3 among them.

In the PCR, 60 Vbeta and 13 Jbeta primers were used. Using immunoSEQ multiplex PCR, the repertoire was profiled, and TCRdb retains in-frame clones only, with some absent. The sample holds under 200,000 clones; roughly 80% are singletons and the top ten take approximately 6%. The gene calls are TRBV7-3 and TRBJ1-1; D is possibly TRBD1 (6 bases). This TCR was sampled from a man aged 35 to 55 in good health and CMV-seropositive. Sequencing was carried out using PBMCs. CDR3 DNA: TGTGCCAGCAGCTCACAGAGGGGGAGCGCTAATGAAGCTTTCTTT. Its translation: CASSSQRGSANEAFF.